This T cell receptor (beta chain) comes out of a study of cytomegalovirus exposure and HLA in healthy donors. Study-wide findings and caveats: One later analysis reportedly identified an Asian-associated ancestry cluster that showed fewer N-insertions than the roughly 640-donor mean.

PCR employed 60 Vbeta and 13 Jbeta primers. Repertoires were generated with immunoSEQ multiplex PCR, while TCRdb's copy carries only in-frame clones and drops some. The profile shows some 110,000 clones, less than 80% of them singletons. The CDR3 is 14 residues long. The trim removed 7 bases at V and 2 bases at J, leaving 6 bases unmatched. Germline CDR1 MNHNY, CDR2 SVGAGI (reference sequence). Notes on this clone: Its target is not known.

This chain links TRBV6-6 with TRBJ2-7; 9 bases agree with TRBD1. This clonotype originated in a woman in her 30s in good health and CMV-seronegative. The sequencing sample was made of PBMCs. The CDR3 DNA sequence: TGTGCCAGCACCTTCGGACAGGGGCCCTACGAGCAGTACTTC. This gives the protein CASTFGQGPYEQYF.